These 20 T cell receptor beta chains came from one sample sequenced in a study of cytomegalovirus exposure and HLA in healthy donors. The PCR used 60 Vbeta and 13 Jbeta primers. Generated by immunoSEQ multiplex PCR, the TCRdb table keeps only in-frame clones and is missing some. The sample shows roughly 57,000 clones, approximately 82% of them seen only once. The sample comprised PBMCs. These receptor sequences come from a man in his forties or fifties in good health and CMV-seronegative.

This rearrangement joins TRBV5-1 to TRBJ1-3; D possibly corresponds to TRBD1 (6 bases). The germline V gene has CDR1 SGHRS and CDR2 YFSETQ. V dropped 6 bases and J dropped 2 bases, with 12 bases sitting between them. The CDR3 contains 14 residues. The CDR3 DNA follows: TGCGCCAGCACGGGTGGGGGCACTGGAAACACCATATATTTT. Its translation is CASTGGGTGNTIYF.

The CDR3 nucleotides read TGTGCCAGCAGCTGGACAGGTTCCGGGGAGCTGTTTTTT. This codes for CASSWTGSGELFF. The chain couples TRBV5-6 to TRBJ2-2, with 7 nucleotides matching TRBD1. Germline assignment: CDR1 SGHDT and CDR2 YYEEEE. The CDR3 spans 13 residues. The V segment lost 3 bases and the J segment 6 bases; nucleotides outside the gene matches: 2.

This sequence joins TRBV7-2 and TRBJ2-2, with 11 bases lining up with TRBD2. The CDR3 sequence is 16 residues long. The germline V gene encodes CDR1 SGHTA and CDR2 FQGNSA. The V gene end was trimmed by 2 bases and the J gene end by 7 bases; junction bases not matched to a gene: 6. Written as DNA, the CDR3 is TGTGCCAGCAGCTTAATGGTAGCGGGGGGGCGCGGGGAGCTGTTTTTT. This sequence encodes CASSLMVAGGRGELFF.

This clone has a single count. J is TRBJ1-6 and V is TRBV5-4; 9 positions match TRBD1. V lost 4 bases to trimming and J lost 9 bases; unmatched junction nucleotides: 8. Germline-derived CDR1 and CDR2 are SGHNT and YYREEE (reference sequence). This CDR3 is 15 amino acids long. The CDR3 reads CASSGPDRGASPLHF. CDR3 DNA: TGTGCCAGCAGCGGGCCGGACAGGGGCGCTTCACCCCTCCACTTT.

The rearrangement links TRBV6-5 to TRBJ2-7; D may be TRBD2 (5 bases). Germline-derived CDR1 and CDR2 are MNHEY and SVGAGI. The length of the CDR3 is 13 residues. V gave up 7 bases and J gave up 0 bases, with 10 bases separating them. The CDR3 DNA follows: TGTGCCAGCACCAGCGGCAGCTCCTACGAGCAGTACTTC. Protein product: CASTSGSSYEQYF.

The V call is TRBV19, the J call TRBJ2-3; unclear D gene. The CDR3 consists of 13 residues. Germline V gene sequence: CDR1 LNHDA, CDR2 SQIVND (reference sequence). V shed 3 bases and J shed 1 base, with 5 bases lying between them. DNA of the CDR3: TGTGCCAGTAGTATTACAGGCACAGATACGCAGTATTTT. This codes for CASSITGTDTQYF.

The chain employs TRBV19 and TRBJ2-1; D is uncertain. Trimming shortened V by 3 bases and J by 11 bases, and 14 bases separated the two germline ends. This CDR3 spans 13 amino acids. Per germline, CDR1 LNHDA and CDR2 SQIVND (reference sequence). The CDR3 sequence is CASSIGLQQKQFF. The CDR3 DNA reads TGTGCCAGTAGTATTGGCTTACAGCAAAAGCAGTTCTTC.

A single count supports this clone. The CDR3 region is CASSEVQGANSYEQYF. CDR3 DNA sequence: TGTGCCAGCAGTGAAGTGCAGGGGGCAAATTCCTACGAGCAGTACTTC. The V gene is TRBV2, the J gene TRBJ2-7; 8 nucleotides agree with TRBD1. The V segment lost 1 base and the J segment 1 base; nucleotides outside the gene matches: 6. Per the germline V gene, CDR1 is SNHLY and CDR2 is FYNNEI. CDR3 size: 16 residues.

The chain has TRBV4-1 and TRBJ2-7; the match to TRBD1 covers 7 bases. Trimming at V came to 5 bases and at J to 2 bases, leaving 6 bases not matched to a gene. From germline, CDR1 is MGHRA and CDR2 YSYEKL. The CDR3 has 14 residues. The CDR3 sequence is CASSFTGTAYEQYF. DNA of the CDR3: TGCGCCAGCAGCTTCACCGGGACAGCCTACGAGCAGTACTTC.

The rearrangement links TRBV6-1 to TRBJ1-5; tentative D call: TRBD1 (5 bases). Germline assignment: CDR1 MNHNS and CDR2 SASEGT. V dropped 6 bases and J dropped 7 bases, with 16 bases sitting between them. This CDR3 spans 14 amino acids. The CDR3 reads CASRGLDGGQPQHF. The DNA of the CDR3 is TGTGCCAGCAGAGGATTAGATGGGGGGCAGCCCCAGCATTTT.

The rearrangement links TRBV4-2 to TRBJ1-5, with D possibly being TRBD1 (5 bases). The CDR3 sequence is 15 residues long. From germline, CDR1 is LGHNA and CDR2 YNFKEQ. V was cut by 0 bases and J by 5 bases, with 11 bases left in between. The CDR3 loop reads CASSQDPGYDQPQHF. The CDR3, as DNA: TGTGCCAGCAGCCAAGATCCAGGGTATGATCAGCCCCAGCATTTT.

The genes are TRBV5-1 and TRBJ2-1, with TRBD2 as a possible D gene (7 bases). Germline values: CDR1 SGHRS, CDR2 YFSETQ. This CDR3 is built from 15 residues. Trimming took 2 bases from V and 8 from J, leaving 17 bases between them. CDR3: CASSLVWGGADEQFF. The CDR3, as DNA: TGCGCCAGCAGCTTAGTATGGGGGGGGGCAGATGAGCAGTTCTTC.

V gene TRBV15 combines with J gene TRBJ1-5; D uncertain. CDR3 size: 12 residues. V lost 3 bases and J 4 bases, leaving 4 bases between the germline ends. Germline CDR1 and CDR2: LNHNV and YYDKDF (reference sequence). CDR3 bases: TGTGCCACCAGCAGGGCTAATCAGCCCCAGCATTTT. Translating it yields CATSRANQPQHF.

In its sample, this clone was seen once. CDR3 sequence: CASSLPVDYGYTF. CDR3 in DNA: TGTGCCAGCAGCTTGCCAGTGGACTATGGCTACACCTTC. V is TRBV5-4 and J is TRBJ1-2; D not certain. V was trimmed by 1 base and J by 3 bases, leaving 7 bases between them. This CDR3 spans 13 amino acids. Germline assignment: CDR1 SGHNT and CDR2 YYREEE (reference sequence).

The gene calls are TRBV11-2 and TRBJ1-5, with a possible D match to TRBD1 (6 bases). The germline V and J ends were trimmed by 5 bases and 2 bases, with 19 bases remaining between them. Germline V gene sequence: CDR1 SGHAT, CDR2 FQNNGV. This CDR3 is 17 amino acids long. The CDR3 region is CASSIGGEEGRNQPQHF. CDR3 coding DNA: TGTGCCAGCAGCATAGGGGGAGAGGAGGGGCGCAATCAGCCCCAGCATTTT.

This chain joins TRBV11-1 and TRBJ2-5, with D perhaps TRBD2 (5 bases). The germline V gene encodes CDR1 SGHAT and CDR2 FQDESV (reference sequence). The V end lost 5 bases, the J end lost 2 bases, and 12 bases lay between the germline ends. CDR3 length: 14 residues. CDR3 sequence (DNA): TGTGCCAGCAGCCAAAGCGGCAGGCAAGAGACCCAGTACTTC. This sequence encodes CASSQSGRQETQYF.

This clone was observed a single time. V is TRBV30 and J is TRBJ1-2, with 7 bases matching TRBD1. This CDR3 is 15 amino acids long. Germline V gene sequence: CDR1 GTSNPN, CDR2 SVGIG (reference sequence). V trimming: 3 bases; J trimming: 4 bases; junction bases outside the gene matches: 11. The DNA for the CDR3 is TGTGCCTGGAGCCCCCAAGGGACAGCGACCTATGGCTACACCTTC. Translation gives CAWSPQGTATYGYTF. The variable domain in full, with the rest retrieved from reference TRBV30 and TRBJ1-2, is SQTIHQWPATLVQPVGSPLSLECTVEGTSNPNLYWYRQAAGRGLQLLFYSVGIGQISSEVPQNLSASRPQDRQFILSSKKLLLSDSGFYLCAWSPQGTATYGYTFGSGTRLTVV.

The chain has TRBV28 and TRBJ1-5, with 9 positions matching TRBD1. The V segment lost 6 bases and the J segment 1 base; nucleotides outside the gene matches: 10. The CDR3 loop spans 17 amino acids. Germline CDR1 and CDR2: MDHEN and SYDVKM. The CDR3 spells CASSPPGQGVSNQPQHF. CDR3 nucleotide sequence: TGTGCCAGCAGCCCCCCGGGACAGGGAGTCAGCAATCAGCCCCAGCATTTT.

J is TRBJ1-2 and V is TRBV28; no definite D call. The CDR3 totals 12 residues. Germline CDR1 is MDHEN and CDR2 is SYDVKM. Trimming removed 5 bases at V and 8 bases at J, with 12 bases between. CDR3 bases: TGTGCCAGCAGTCCCCGTTCAGTCGGCTACACCTTC. The encoded protein is CASSPRSVGYTF.

The V call is TRBV11-1, the J call TRBJ2-5; no reliable D call. The DNA end favors TRBJ2-7, so the J call may be wrong. Germline CDR1 is SGHAT and CDR2 is FQDESV (reference sequence). This CDR3 has 15 residues. This chain's CDR3 is CASSLSTGSSYEQYF. The CDR3 DNA follows: TGTGCCAGCAGCTTATCGACTGGAAGCTCCTACGAGCAGTACTTC.